The clone carrying this TCR beta chain was seen a few times. Germline CDR1 is SGHRS and CDR2 is YFSETQ. CDR3 length equals 15 residues. V lost 8 bases and J lost 1; bases outside the gene matches: 7. Libraries were prepared by immunoSEQ multiplex PCR; TCRdb keeps only in-frame clonotypes and omits some of them. The table has some 190,000 clones, about 80% seen once. This record belongs to a study of blood T cell repertoires in COVID-19. This chain uses TRBV5-1 with TRBJ2-2; 8 nucleotides match TRBD1. The receptor's source is a woman older than 75 with COVID-19, enrolled during active disease. Sequenced input: peripheral blood. The CDR3: CASQNGQGNTGELFF. The CDR3 bases are TGCGCCAGTCAAAACGGACAGGGGAACACCGGGGAGCTGTTTTTT.